This TCR beta chain was retrieved from a study of a mutant IDH1 vaccine in newly diagnosed glioma. Study at large: Males made up 62.5% and females about 38% of treated patients, whose mean age was around 41 years.

Time point defined: baseline, week 1 (first vaccination visit). Described treatment: pre-vaccination baseline after standard-of-care therapy. Assay used: immunoSEQ multiplex PCR; TCRdb lists only in-frame clones, some missing. The repertoire consists of around 54,000 clones, with roughly 80% occurring once and the leading ten covering around 21%. The CDR3 is made up of 15 amino acids. Looked up from germline, CDR1 is SGHDN and CDR2 is FVKESK. Trimming left V 0 bases short and J 5 bases short, with 13 bases between. This clone was seen only once. This chain connects TRBV14 to TRBJ2-5; D is unresolved. The source material was PBMCs, sampled from a glioma patient treated with radiotherapy, temozolomide or both. This TCR was sampled from a man aged 18 to 35 with glioma. CDR3 loop: CASSQDFGPGETQYF. Here the CDR3 DNA reads TGTGCCAGCAGCCAAGATTTCGGCCCTGGGGAGACCCAGTACTTC.